These 26 T cell receptor beta chains were sequenced from one sample in a study of cytomegalovirus exposure and HLA in healthy donors (TCRdb year 2017). Library creation used the immunoSEQ multiplex PCR assay. The multiplex PCR relied on a mix of 60 forward primers for TCR Vbeta segments and 13 reverse primers for TCR Jbeta segments. TCRdb took this table from immuneACCESS and kept in-frame rearrangements with V and J called. Such tables lack part of the clones; where checked against another copy, unresolved V genes explain under half of the gap, and the rest is unexplained. The sample table holds 200,000 to 250,000 clones, of which more than 85% were seen once. 0.9% to 1.1% of the sample rests with the top ten. Sequenced: PBMCs. The receptors were gathered from a woman under 30 in good health and CMV-seronegative.

The rearrangement links TRBV27 to TRBJ2-3; D is ambiguous. There are 13 residues in the CDR3. The V gene lost 4 bases and the J gene lost 2 bases, with 7 bases spanning the gap. Germline V gives CDR1 MNHEY, CDR2 SMNVEV (reference sequence). CDR3 sequence reads: CASSSTLTDTQYF. The DNA of the CDR3 is TGTGCCAGCAGTTCTACCCTCACAGATACGCAGTATTTT.

Written as DNA, the CDR3 is TGTGCCAGTAGTGTCAGGGGTGCGGAAGAGACCCAGTACTTC. This gives the protein CASSVRGAEETQYF. This sequence joins TRBV19 and TRBJ2-5; possibly TRBD1 for D (6 bases). Germline CDR1 and CDR2: LNHDA and SQIVND (reference sequence). The CDR3 sequence is 14 residues long. V gave up 5 bases and J gave up 3 bases, with 13 bases separating them.

The chain links TRBV7-9 to TRBJ2-1; 10 nucleotides match TRBD2. CDR3 length: 15 residues. Germline loops: CDR1 SEHNR, CDR2 FQNEAQ (reference sequence). Losses at the gene ends were 5 bases for V and 7 bases for J; bases not matched to a gene: 8. CDR3 DNA sequence: TGTGCCAGCAGCACCCTAGCGGGAGTAGTAAATGAGCAGTTCTTC. It specifies CASSTLAGVVNEQFF. The entire variable domain, with the rest obtained from reference TRBV7-9 and TRBJ2-1, is as follows: DTGVSQNPRHKITKRGQNVTFRCDPISEHNRLYWYRQTLGQGPEFLTYFQNEAQLEKSRLLSDRFSAERPKGSFSTLEIQRTEQGDSAMYLCASSTLAGVVNEQFFGPGTRLTVL.

The rearrangement joins TRBV27 to TRBJ2-3; perhaps TRBD2 as D (5 bases). Trimming stripped 4 bases from V and 1 base from J, with 9 bases between. Germline V gene data show CDR1 as MNHEY and CDR2 as SMNVEV (reference sequence). The CDR3 has 14 amino acids. The CDR3 loop is CASSSTRGTDTQYF. The CDR3, as DNA: TGTGCCAGCAGTTCTACTAGAGGCACAGATACGCAGTATTTT.

The V and J genes are TRBV7-2 and TRBJ2-3; TRBD2 is a possible D gene (5 bases). The CDR3 sequence is 14 residues long. V dropped 0 bases and J dropped 9 bases, with 13 bases sitting between them. The germline V gene has CDR1 SGHTA and CDR2 FQGNSA. CDR3 nucleotide sequence: TGTGCCAGCAGCTTAGCTCTCGCCCCGGGGACGCAGTATTTT. Amino acids: CASSLALAPGTQYF.

A single count supports this clone. The chain carries TRBV29-1 and TRBJ1-5, with 9 bases matching TRBD1. J was trimmed by 6 bases and V by 4 bases; bases with no gene match: 4. The germline gives CDR1 SQVTM, CDR2 ANQGSEA. The CDR3 is made up of 13 amino acids. CDR3 DNA sequence: TGCAGCGTTGCTGGACAGGGGAGTCAGCCCCAGCATTTT. Translated, it gives CSVAGQGSQPQHF.

The gene calls are TRBV18 and TRBJ1-2; weak D call: TRBD1 (5 bases). CDR1 and CDR2 (germline): KGHSH, LQKENI. V was clipped by 3 bases and J by 4 bases, with 12 bases between them. The CDR3 has 14 residues. The CDR3 here is CASSPAGRGYGYTF. CDR3 nucleotides: TGTGCCAGCTCACCGGCAGGGAGGGGCTATGGCTACACCTTC.

This clone was detected a few times. The J gene is TRBJ1-2, the V gene TRBV4-1, with 8 nucleotides matching TRBD1. Germline lookup yields CDR1 MGHRA and CDR2 YSYEKL. The V gene end was trimmed by 4 bases and the J gene end by 4 bases; junction bases not matched to a gene: 11. The CDR3 totals 16 residues. CDR3 sequence (DNA): TGCGCCAGCAGCCCCCGCACAGTAGGGACAGGCTATGGCTACACCTTC. Translation gives CASSPRTVGTGYGYTF.

The V and J genes are TRBV6-6 and TRBJ1-2; TRBD1 might be the D (5 bases). Germline V lookup: CDR1 MNHNY, CDR2 SVGAGI (reference sequence). The CDR3 totals 15 residues. Trimming left V 2 bases short and J 2 bases short, with 12 bases between. Written as DNA, the CDR3 is TGTGCCAGCAGTTACCCCACGGGGGGGAACTATGGCTACACCTTC. Translated, it gives CASSYPTGGNYGYTF.

This chain uses TRBV9 with TRBJ2-3, with D hard to call. The CDR3 loop spans 13 amino acids. Germline CDR1 is SGDLS and CDR2 is YYNGEE. The V end lost 2 bases, the J end lost 0 bases, and 4 bases lay between the germline ends. The CDR3 DNA reads TGTGCCAGCAGCGTGAGAAGCACAGATACGCAGTATTTT. Translating gives CASSVRSTDTQYF.

The sample holds a few counts of this clone. The genes are TRBV7-8 and TRBJ1-1; no clear D. The CDR3 covers 14 residues. Trimming took 5 bases from V and 6 from J, leaving 16 bases between them. Germline V gene sequence: CDR1 SGHVS, CDR2 FQNEAQ. The CDR3: CASSPDPGLAEAFF. CDR3 sequence (DNA): TGTGCCAGCAGCCCGGATCCGGGGTTGGCTGAAGCTTTCTTT. The full variable domain, completed using reference TRBV7-8 and TRBJ1-1, is GAGVSQSPRYKVAKRGQDVALRCDPISGHVSLFWYQQALGQGPEFLTYFQNEAQLDKSGLPSDRFFAERPEGSVSTLKIQRTQQEDSAVYLCASSPDPGLAEAFFGQGTRLTVV.

The chain carries TRBV6-1 and TRBJ1-3; D call uncertain. From germline, CDR1 is MNHNS and CDR2 SASEGT. V lost 6 bases and J lost 10, with 10 bases in between. This CDR3 spans 11 amino acids. The CDR3 spells CASRDFWTIYF. CDR3 in DNA: TGTGCCAGCAGGGACTTCTGGACCATATATTTT.

V gene TRBV7-2 combines with J gene TRBJ2-1; 13 bases fit TRBD2. In germline, CDR1 is SGHTA, CDR2 FQGNSA. V gave up 5 bases and J gave up 1 base; unmatched junction bases: 8. The CDR3 contains 18 residues. Written as DNA, the CDR3 is TGTGCCAGCAGCCCTCGGACTAGCGGGAGTTCGTCCTACAATGAGCAGTTCTTC. Its protein product is CASSPRTSGSSSYNEQFF.

The V gene is TRBV6-1, the J gene TRBJ2-7; tentatively, D is TRBD1 (6 bases). The germline V and J ends were trimmed by 7 bases and 1 base, with 11 bases remaining between them. This CDR3 spans 13 amino acids. Germline V gene data show CDR1 as MNHNS and CDR2 as SASEGT. The CDR3: CASTEQGSYEQYF. CDR3 coding DNA: TGTGCCAGCACCGAACAGGGTTCCTACGAGCAGTACTTC.

The rearrangement uses TRBV4-2 and TRBJ1-5; D uncertain. V was pared by 11 bases and J by 3 bases, with 23 bases between. Germline CDR1 is LGHNA and CDR2 is YNFKEQ. The CDR3 extends over 16 amino acids. The CDR3 protein is CAGLSQEGDDNQPQHF. The CDR3 DNA reads TGTGCCGGGTTAAGTCAGGAGGGTGACGACAATCAGCCCCAGCATTTT.

The genes are TRBV5-5 and TRBJ1-6; 8 bases line up with TRBD1. Trimming at V came to 4 bases and at J to 9 bases, leaving 9 bases not matched to a gene. CDR3 size: 15 residues. The germline V gene has CDR1 SGHKS and CDR2 YYEKEE (reference sequence). The CDR3 DNA reads TGTGCCAGCAGCCAGGTGACAGGGGCCGGTTCACCCCTCCACTTT. Residues: CASSQVTGAGSPLHF.

This sequence joins TRBV27 and TRBJ2-7; 7 bases fit TRBD1. Germline V gene data show CDR1 as MNHEY and CDR2 as SMNVEV (reference sequence). The CDR3 runs to 15 residues. The V gene end was trimmed by 8 bases and the J gene end by 2 bases; junction bases not matched to a gene: 12. The DNA for the CDR3 is TGTGCCAGCGGGCTCCGTGGACAGGTGCCCTACGAGCAGTACTTC. Amino acid sequence: CASGLRGQVPYEQYF.

This clone was detected only once. This chain joins TRBV9 and TRBJ1-1; 12 bases fit TRBD1. The CDR3 covers 17 residues. The junction had 12 bases not matched to a gene; V was cut back by 2 bases and J by 7 bases. Looked up from germline, CDR1 is SGDLS and CDR2 is YYNGEE. The CDR3 coding sequence is TGTGCCAGCAGCGTGATTCCGGGACAGGGGGCGCATGGTGAAGCTTTCTTT. Its protein product is CASSVIPGQGAHGEAFF. The full variable domain, its missing parts supplied by reference TRBV9 and TRBJ1-1, is DSGVTQTPKHLITATGQRVTLRCSPRSGDLSVYWYQQSLDQGLQFLIQYYNGEERAKGNILERFSAQQFPDLHSELNLSSLELGDSALYFCASSVIPGQGAHGEAFFGQGTRLTVV.

This clone was seen once. The chain employs TRBV14 and TRBJ1-1; 10 bases match TRBD1. With V trimmed by 5 bases and J by 0 bases, 18 bases remained unmatched. This CDR3 spans 20 amino acids. Per the germline V gene, CDR1 is SGHDN and CDR2 is FVKESK. The CDR3 sequence: CASSASTGGRFGRMNTEAFF. The CDR3, as DNA: TGTGCCAGCAGCGCGTCGACAGGGGGCAGGTTTGGCCGAATGAACACTGAAGCTTTCTTT.

This clone was seen a handful of times. V and J are TRBV5-1 and TRBJ2-2; tentative D call: TRBD1 (6 bases). V shed 4 bases and J shed 2 bases, with 15 bases lying between them. This CDR3 comprises 16 residues. Germline loops: CDR1 SGHRS, CDR2 YFSETQ. CDR3 residues: CASSVLTGTNTGELFF. The CDR3 DNA follows: TGCGCCAGCAGCGTCCTCACCGGGACAAACACCGGGGAGCTGTTTTTT.

CDR3 bases: TGTGCCAGCAGTTACTCAGCTAATAACCCGGGAGAGCAGTTCTTC. Amino acids: CASSYSANNPGEQFF. The chain uses TRBV6-5 and TRBJ2-1; TRBD2 is a possible D gene (5 bases). The CDR3 is 15 amino acids. Germline assignment: CDR1 MNHEY and CDR2 SVGAGI. Trimming removed 0 bases from V and 10 bases from J, with 16 bases in between.

The rearrangement uses TRBV25-1 and TRBJ2-1; a weak D match, TRBD2 (6 bases). Per the germline V gene, CDR1 is MGHDK and CDR2 is SYGVNS. V was clipped by 0 bases and J by 6 bases, with 9 bases between them. This CDR3 region has 14 residues. The CDR3 here is CASSEYIGGNEQFF. In DNA, the CDR3 is TGTGCCAGCAGTGAATATATCGGGGGCAATGAGCAGTTCTTC.

The genes are TRBV11-2 and TRBJ2-1, with D unclear. The CDR3 has 15 amino acids. Trimming removed 6 bases at V and 0 bases at J, with 12 bases between. Germline V gives CDR1 SGHAT, CDR2 FQNNGV. DNA of the CDR3: TGTGCCAGCAGTCCTACTCTGTCCTCCTACAATGAGCAGTTCTTC. Translation gives CASSPTLSSYNEQFF.

In this sample, this clone turned up a few times. The chain couples TRBV7-9 to TRBJ1-1; 8 bases match TRBD1. This CDR3 spans 16 amino acids. Germline lookup yields CDR1 SEHNR and CDR2 FQNEAQ (reference sequence). V lost 5 bases, J lost 4 bases, and 12 bases stayed unmatched. The CDR3, as DNA: TGTGCCAGCAGCACAAAAAAGCTGGACAGGGCCACTGAAGCTTTCTTT. This sequence encodes CASSTKKLDRATEAFF. Together with reference TRBV7-9 and TRBJ1-1, the CDR3 gives the full variable domain: DTGVSQNPRHKITKRGQNVTFRCDPISEHNRLYWYRQTLGQGPEFLTYFQNEAQLEKSRLLSDRFSAERPKGSFSTLEIQRTEQGDSAMYLCASSTKKLDRATEAFFGQGTRLTVV.

This rearrangement joins TRBV18 to TRBJ1-5; possibly TRBD1 for D (5 bases). Germline V gene sequence: CDR1 KGHSH, CDR2 LQKENI. V shed 2 bases and J shed 4 bases, with 12 bases lying between them. There are 15 residues in the CDR3. CDR3 sequence (DNA): TGTGCCAGCTCACCAGTTAACGGGGGGAATCAGCCCCAGCATTTT. Amino acid sequence: CASSPVNGGNQPQHF.

In the case of this clone: Its ends do not fully match the called genes, so a read error is possible. The chain recombines TRBV5-1 with TRBJ1-4; the D gene is possibly TRBD1 (5 bases). Germline lookup yields CDR1 SGHRS and CDR2 YFSETQ. This CDR3 is built from 16 residues. This CDR3 is CASSHGDGSPKEKLFF. The DNA of the CDR3 is TGCGCCAGCAGCCATGGGGACGGGAGCCCTAAGGAAAAACTGTTTTTT.